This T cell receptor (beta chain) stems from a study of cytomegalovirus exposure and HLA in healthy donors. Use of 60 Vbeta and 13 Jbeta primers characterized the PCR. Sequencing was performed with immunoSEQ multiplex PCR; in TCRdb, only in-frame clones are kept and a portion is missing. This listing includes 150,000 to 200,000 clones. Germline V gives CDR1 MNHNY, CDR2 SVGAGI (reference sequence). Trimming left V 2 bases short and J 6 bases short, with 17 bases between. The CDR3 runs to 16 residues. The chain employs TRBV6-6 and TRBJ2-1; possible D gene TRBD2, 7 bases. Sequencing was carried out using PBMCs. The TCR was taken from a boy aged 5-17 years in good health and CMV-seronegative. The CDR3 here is CASSYLGGGGTNEQFF. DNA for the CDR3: TGTGCCAGCAGTTACCTCGGGGGAGGGGGAACCAATGAGCAGTTCTTC.